The 25 T cell receptor beta chains presented below share a single source sample, sequenced in a study of blood T cell repertoires in COVID-19. Only in-frame clones appear in the TCRdb table, and some are missing; sequencing was by immunoSEQ multiplex PCR. The table has some 260,000 clones, roughly 84% seen once; the top ten hold roughly 2%. Source material: peripheral blood. These TCRs come from a woman in her 40s who had recovered from COVID-19.

The rearrangement joins TRBV7-2 to TRBJ2-7; tentative D call: TRBD1 (6 bases). This CDR3 region has 15 residues. Germline CDR1 is SGHTA and CDR2 is FQGNSA. The germline V and J ends were trimmed by 1 base and 0 bases, with 10 bases remaining between them. Here the CDR3 DNA reads TGTGCCAGCAGCTTAGGGGGGCTGGTCTCCTACGAGCAGTACTTC. Amino acids: CASSLGGLVSYEQYF.

This clone was seen only a few times. This chain uses TRBV7-9 with TRBJ1-1, with a tentative D call TRBD1 (5 bases). The V gene lost 1 base and the J gene lost 8 bases, with 8 bases spanning the gap. The CDR3 extends over 12 amino acids. From germline, CDR1 is SEHNR and CDR2 FQNEAQ (reference sequence). The CDR3 DNA is TGTGCCAGCAGCTTAGTTTCAGGGGAAGCTTTCTTT. It encodes CASSLVSGEAFF. Full variable domain (rest looked up from reference TRBV7-9 and TRBJ1-1): DTGVSQNPRHKITKRGQNVTFRCDPISEHNRLYWYRQTLGQGPEFLTYFQNEAQLEKSRLLSDRFSAERPKGSFSTLEIQRTEQGDSAMYLCASSLVSGEAFFGQGTRLTVV.

Here the CDR3 DNA reads TGTGCCAGCAGCTTTCTAGGGGCTAACTATGGCTACACCTTC. This codes for CASSFLGANYGYTF. The chain joins TRBV11-2 to TRBJ1-2, with D tentatively TRBD1 (5 bases). The CDR3 runs to 14 residues. Trimming stripped 3 bases from V and 0 bases from J, with 8 bases between. Per the germline V gene, CDR1 is SGHAT and CDR2 is FQNNGV.

The chain is built from TRBV9 and TRBJ2-2; D is unresolved. V was shortened by 7 bases and J by 1 base, with 11 bases between the two germline ends. CDR1 SGDLS and CDR2 YYNGEE come from the germline V gene. This CDR3 has 14 residues. CDR3 protein: CASSKHGNTGELFF. The CDR3 DNA reads as TGTGCCAGCTCGAAGCATGGGAACACCGGGGAGCTGTTTTTT.

This clone was counted once. V and J are TRBV18 and TRBJ1-2, with D tentatively TRBD1 (6 bases). Germline loops: CDR1 KGHSH, CDR2 LQKENI. Trimming pared 3 bases from V and 5 bases from J, leaving 13 bases between. CDR3 length: 14 amino acids. The CDR3 loop reads CASSPMDRGYGYTF. In DNA form, the CDR3 reads TGTGCCAGCTCACCTATGGACAGAGGATATGGCTACACCTTC.

This sequence joins TRBV19 and TRBJ1-2; the match to TRBD1 covers 9 bases. Per the germline V gene, CDR1 is LNHDA and CDR2 is SQIVND (reference sequence). The ends lost 9 bases at V and 4 bases at J; junction bases unmatched: 15. The CDR3 sequence is 16 residues long. The CDR3 loop is CASAPGPDRGFYGYTF. As DNA, the CDR3 is TGTGCCAGCGCACCCGGCCCGGACAGGGGCTTCTATGGCTACACCTTC. The full variable domain, in which reference TRBV19 and TRBJ1-2 provide the parts outside the CDR3, is DGGITQSPKYLFRKEGQNVTLSCEQNLNHDAMYWYRQDPGQGLRLIYYSQIVNDFQKGDIAEGYSVSREKKESFPLTVTSAQKNPTAFYLCASAPGPDRGFYGYTFGSGTRLTVV.

This clone was seen once. The V call is TRBV19, the J call TRBJ1-1; D ambiguous. The CDR3 has 12 residues. The germline gives CDR1 LNHDA, CDR2 SQIVND (reference sequence). The ends were cut back, 7 bases at V and 10 bases at J, with 16 bases in the middle. The CDR3 protein is CASTSSVPLAFF. The CDR3 coding sequence is TGTGCCAGTACAAGTTCGGTTCCTCTAGCTTTCTTT.

The rearrangement links TRBV10-2 to TRBJ2-7, with D possibly matching TRBD1 (5 bases). V shed 3 bases and J shed 2 bases, with 11 bases lying between them. The germline V gene encodes CDR1 WSHSY and CDR2 SAAADI. The CDR3 contains 14 residues. Here the CDR3 DNA reads TGCGCCAGCAGTGAAGTGGGGCCCCCCTACGAGCAGTACTTC. This codes for CASSEVGPPYEQYF.

CDR3 sequence reads: CASSMGQVRAYNEQFF. Written as DNA, the CDR3 is TGTGCCAGTAGTATGGGACAGGTTCGAGCCTACAATGAGCAGTTCTTC. The rearrangement links TRBV19 to TRBJ2-1; 8 positions match TRBD1. The CDR3 consists of 16 residues. The V segment lost 3 bases and the J segment 2 bases; nucleotides outside the gene matches: 6. CDR1 and CDR2 from the germline V gene are LNHDA and SQIVND (reference sequence).

The chain uses TRBV9 and TRBJ2-1, with 7 positions matching TRBD1. The CDR3 is 15 amino acids. Germline CDR1 and CDR2: SGDLS and YYNGEE. V lost 2 bases to trimming and J lost 2 bases; unmatched junction nucleotides: 4. The CDR3 nucleotides read TGTGCCAGCAGCGTTCGGACAGGCCCCTACAATGAGCAGTTCTTC. It specifies CASSVRTGPYNEQFF.

This clone was detected once. The CDR3 spells CASSRRASGNSPLHF. DNA of the CDR3: TGTGCCAGCAGCCGGCGGGCCTCGGGGAATTCACCCCTCCACTTT. This chain joins TRBV5-6 and TRBJ1-6; unclear D gene. Germline CDR1 reads SGHDT; CDR2 reads YYEEEE. The CDR3 runs 15 residues. Trimming shortened V by 4 bases and J by 7 bases, and 15 bases separated the two germline ends.

The V and J genes are TRBV2 and TRBJ1-2; TRBD1 aligns across 8 bases. CDR1 and CDR2 (germline): SNHLY, FYNNEI. V trimming: 7 bases; J trimming: 3 bases; junction bases outside the gene matches: 4. CDR3 length: 13 residues. The CDR3: CASNRTGHYGYTF. CDR3 nucleotide sequence: TGTGCCAGCAACCGGACAGGGCACTATGGCTACACCTTC.

The V call is TRBV27, the J call TRBJ2-4; TRBD1 is a possible D gene (6 bases). V was trimmed by 7 bases and J by 0 bases, leaving 13 bases between them. The V gene's germline CDR1 is MNHEY and CDR2 SMNVEV (reference sequence). The CDR3 runs to 15 residues. The CDR3 protein is CASTKTGLAKNIQYF. CDR3 DNA: TGTGCCAGCACCAAGACAGGTCTAGCCAAAAACATTCAGTACTTC.

The V call is TRBV14, the J call TRBJ2-2, with TRBD2 as a possible D gene (6 bases). The CDR3 covers 15 residues. CDR1 and CDR2 (germline): SGHDN, FVKESK. V shed 1 base and J shed 4 bases, with 10 bases lying between them. The CDR3 here is CASSQVAGITGELFF. CDR3 nucleotide sequence: TGTGCCAGCAGCCAAGTGGCGGGGATCACCGGGGAGCTGTTTTTT.

The chain combines TRBV28 with TRBJ1-6; D gene uncertain. The V gene's germline CDR1 is MDHEN and CDR2 SYDVKM. With 4 bases removed from V and 3 bases from J, the gap between germline ends came to 16 bases. The CDR3 runs 17 residues. The CDR3 spells CASSYREGRIYNSPLHF. The CDR3 DNA is TGTGCCAGCAGTTACCGGGAGGGTAGAATCTATAATTCACCCCTCCACTTT.

CDR3 DNA sequence: TGTGCCAGCAGTTTGAGCGGGAGGGCTGAGCAGTTCTTC. Translated, it gives CASSLSGRAEQFF. This rearrangement joins TRBV12-3 or TRBV12-4 to TRBJ2-1, with TRBD2 matching 10 bases. The CDR3 contains 13 residues. V lost 3 bases and J lost 9; bases outside the gene matches: 2.

This chain joins TRBV15 and TRBJ1-2; 7 bases agree with TRBD1. Trimming at V came to 1 base and at J to 4 bases, leaving 6 bases not matched to a gene. The germline gives CDR1 LNHNV, CDR2 YYDKDF (reference sequence). This CDR3 is built from 15 residues. The CDR3 sequence: CATSRAQGVGYGYTF. For the CDR3, the DNA is TGTGCCACCAGCAGAGCTCAGGGGGTGGGCTATGGCTACACCTTC.

This chain connects TRBV7-2 to TRBJ2-7; the D is unclear. Germline V gives CDR1 SGHTA, CDR2 FQGNSA. V shed 1 base and J shed 4 bases, with 8 bases lying between them. The CDR3 is made up of 13 amino acids. In nucleotides, the CDR3 is TGTGCCAGCAGCTTAGATGAGGTTTACGAGCAGTACTTC. Protein sequence: CASSLDEVYEQYF.

V is TRBV7-3 and J is TRBJ2-3; 7 nucleotides align to TRBD2. With V trimmed by 5 bases and J by 3 bases, 14 bases remained unmatched. In germline, CDR1 is SGHTA, CDR2 FQGTGA. The CDR3 covers 17 residues. The CDR3 protein is CASSQGPGRRGTDTQYF. DNA of the CDR3: TGTGCCAGCAGCCAAGGCCCGGGACGGCGGGGGACAGATACGCAGTATTTT. The full variable domain, in which reference TRBV7-3 and TRBJ2-3 provide the parts outside the CDR3, is GAGVSQTPSNKVTEKGKYVELRCDPISGHTALYWYRQSLGQGPEFLIYFQGTGAADDSGLPNDRFFAVRPEGSVSTLKIQRTERGDSAVYLCASSQGPGRRGTDTQYFGPGTRLTVL.

This chain links TRBV6-6 with TRBJ1-2; a weak D match, TRBD1 (6 bases). The CDR3 totals 16 residues. CDR1 is MNHNY, CDR2 SVGAGI, per germline (reference sequence). V was clipped by 4 bases and J by 5 bases, with 20 bases between them. CDR3: CASSSAKEQGEYGYTF. The CDR3 nucleotides are TGTGCCAGCAGTTCTGCCAAAGAACAGGGAGAATATGGCTACACCTTC.

This chain connects TRBV28 to TRBJ1-4; tentatively, D is TRBD1 (5 bases). The CDR3 is 13 amino acids. V shed 8 bases and J shed 7 bases, with 14 bases lying between them. Germline V gene data show CDR1 as MDHEN and CDR2 as SYDVKM. The CDR3 region is CASGGASREKLFF. The CDR3 nucleotides are TGTGCCAGCGGAGGGGCGTCGCGTGAAAAACTGTTTTTT.

CDR3 sequence reads: CASSPGLNTEAFF. Written as DNA, the CDR3 is TGTGCCAGCAGCCCGGGGTTAAACACTGAAGCTTTCTTT. V and J are TRBV25-1 and TRBJ1-1; D not resolved. V lost 6 bases and J 2 bases, leaving 10 bases between the germline ends. CDR1 and CDR2 (germline): MGHDK, SYGVNS. The CDR3 is made up of 13 amino acids.

This clone has just one count. The CDR3: CASSYRGATDTQYF. For the CDR3, the DNA is TGTGCCAGCAGTTACAGGGGTGCTACAGATACGCAGTATTTT. The rearrangement uses TRBV6-2 or TRBV6-3 and TRBJ2-3; D perhaps matches TRBD1 (5 bases). The length of the CDR3 is 14 residues. Germline V gives CDR1 MNHEY, CDR2 SVGEGT. V was clipped by 2 bases and J by 3 bases, with 9 bases between them.

CDR3 protein: CASSFGGGEQFF. CDR3 nucleotides: TGTGCCAGCAGTTTCGGCGGCGGGGAGCAGTTCTTC. The V call is TRBV27, the J call TRBJ2-1, with TRBD2 as a possible D gene (5 bases). The CDR3 has 12 amino acids. Trimming left V 3 bases short and J 10 bases short, with 10 bases between. The germline gives CDR1 MNHEY, CDR2 SMNVEV (reference sequence).

This chain uses TRBV6-6 with TRBJ1-6; maybe TRBD1 (5 bases). Germline V gene lookup returns CDR1 MNHNY and CDR2 SVGAGI (reference sequence). With 6 bases removed from V and 4 bases from J, the gap between germline ends came to 16 bases. This CDR3 has 16 residues. The CDR3 nucleotides are TGTGCCAGCAGGGGGACTCTCGAGGGGTATAATTCACCCCTCCACTTT. It yields the protein CASRGTLEGYNSPLHF.